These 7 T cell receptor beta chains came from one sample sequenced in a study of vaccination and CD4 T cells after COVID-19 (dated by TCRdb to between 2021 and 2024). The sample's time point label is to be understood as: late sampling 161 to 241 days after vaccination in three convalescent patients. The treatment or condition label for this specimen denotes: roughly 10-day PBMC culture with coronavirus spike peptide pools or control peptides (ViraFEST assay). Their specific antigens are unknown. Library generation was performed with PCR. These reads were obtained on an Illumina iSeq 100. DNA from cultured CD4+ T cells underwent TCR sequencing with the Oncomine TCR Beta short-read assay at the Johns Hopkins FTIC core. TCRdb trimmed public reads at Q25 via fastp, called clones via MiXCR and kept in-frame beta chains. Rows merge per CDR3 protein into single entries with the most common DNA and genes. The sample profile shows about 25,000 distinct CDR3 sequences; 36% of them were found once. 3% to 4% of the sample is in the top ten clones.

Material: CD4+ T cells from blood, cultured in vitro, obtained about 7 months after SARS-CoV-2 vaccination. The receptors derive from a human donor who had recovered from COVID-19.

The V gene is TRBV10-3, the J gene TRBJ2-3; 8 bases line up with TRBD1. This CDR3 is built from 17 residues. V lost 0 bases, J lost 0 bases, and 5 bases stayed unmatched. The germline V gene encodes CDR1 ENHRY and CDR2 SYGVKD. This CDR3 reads CAISESGRQGSTDTQYF. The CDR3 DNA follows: TGTGCCATCAGTGAGTCGGGGAGACAGGGGAGCACAGATACGCAGTATTTT.

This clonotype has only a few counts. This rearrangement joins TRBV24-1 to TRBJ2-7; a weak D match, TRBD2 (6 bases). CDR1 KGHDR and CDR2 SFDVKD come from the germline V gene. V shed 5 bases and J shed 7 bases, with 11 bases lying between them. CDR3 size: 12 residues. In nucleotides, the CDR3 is TGTGCCACCAGTGTTCAGGCGGGGGAGCAGTACTTC. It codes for CATSVQAGEQYF.

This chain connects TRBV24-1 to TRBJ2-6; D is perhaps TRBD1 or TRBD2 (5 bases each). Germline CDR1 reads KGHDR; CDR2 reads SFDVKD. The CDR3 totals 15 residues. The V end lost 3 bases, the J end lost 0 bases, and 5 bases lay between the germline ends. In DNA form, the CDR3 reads TGTGCCACCAGTGATGGGGGCTCTGGGGCCAACGTCCTGACTTTC. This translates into CATSDGGSGANVLTF.

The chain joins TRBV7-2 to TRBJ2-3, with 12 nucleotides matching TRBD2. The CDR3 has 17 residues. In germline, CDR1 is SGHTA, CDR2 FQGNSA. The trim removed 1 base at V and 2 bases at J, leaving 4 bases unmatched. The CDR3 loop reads CTSSLGGLAGSTDTQYF. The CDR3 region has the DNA TGTACCAGCAGCTTAGGGGGACTAGCGGGCTCCACAGATACGCAGTATTTT. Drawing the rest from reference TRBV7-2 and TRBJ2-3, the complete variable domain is GAGVSQSPSNKVTEKGKDVELRCDPISGHTALYWYRQSLGQGLEFLIYFQGNSAPDKSGLPSDRFSAERTGGSVSTLTIQRTQQEDSAVYLCTSSLGGLAGSTDTQYFGPGTRLTVL.

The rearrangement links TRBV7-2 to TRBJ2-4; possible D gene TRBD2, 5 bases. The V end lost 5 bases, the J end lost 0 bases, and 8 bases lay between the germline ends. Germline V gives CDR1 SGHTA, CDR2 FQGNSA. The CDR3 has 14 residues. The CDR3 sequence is CASSVGVAKNIQYF. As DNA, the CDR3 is TGTGCCAGCAGCGTCGGGGTAGCCAAAAACATTCAGTACTTC.

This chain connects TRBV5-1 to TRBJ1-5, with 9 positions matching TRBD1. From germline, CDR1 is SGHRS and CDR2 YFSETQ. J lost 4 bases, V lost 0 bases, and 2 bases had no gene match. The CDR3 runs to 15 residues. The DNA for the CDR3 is TGCGCCAGCAGCTTGGACGGACAGGGGAATCAGCCCCAGCATTTT. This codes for CASSLDGQGNQPQHF.

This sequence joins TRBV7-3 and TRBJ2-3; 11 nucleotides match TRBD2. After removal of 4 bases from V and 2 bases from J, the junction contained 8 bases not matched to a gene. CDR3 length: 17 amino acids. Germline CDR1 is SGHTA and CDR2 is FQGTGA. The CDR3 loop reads CASSYFTTSGITDTQYF. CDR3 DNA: TGTGCCAGCAGCTACTTCACGACTAGCGGGATCACAGATACGCAGTATTTT.